This T cell receptor beta chain emerged from a study of T cells in Graves' hyperthyroidism and ophthalmopathy. Study results and caveats: Ophthalmopathy cases were set apart from stable hyperthyroidism by a 13 V-J model. Blood held most thyroid clonotypes expanded above 0.001 frequency.

RNA transcripts provided the source from which TCR beta CDR3 regions were amplified. Researchers ran a first-round RT-PCR on the TCR CDR3 using the HTBI primer set. From the multiplex PCR reads, TCRdb called clonotypes with MiXCR, one entry per CDR3 protein. The data contain some 620,000 distinct CDR3 sequences, about a sixth of them seen just once; the ten biggest clones take up approximately 3.8%. This CDR3 contains 11 residues. CDR1 is GTSNPN and CDR2 is SVGIG in the germline V gene (reference sequence). The ends were cut back, 0 bases at V and 10 bases at J, with 9 bases in the middle. This clonotype was picked up a small number of times. Its matching antigen is unknown. Calling Graves' hyperthyroidism stable meant ophthalmopathy did not progress within 18 months. The study excluded patients with uncontrolled infection, other autoimmune disease, pregnancy or lactation.

Sequencing used blood. This TCR derives from a woman in her twenties or thirties with Graves' hyperthyroidism. The chain carries TRBV30 and TRBJ1-1, with D possibly TRBD1 on 6 matching bases. The chain's CDR3 is CAWSVRGLAFF. In nucleotides, the CDR3 is TGTGCCTGGAGTGTAAGGGGGTTAGCTTTCTTT.